These 10 T cell receptor beta chains came from one sample sequenced in a study of blood T cell repertoires in COVID-19. Only in-frame clones appear in the TCRdb table, and some are missing; sequencing was by immunoSEQ multiplex PCR. This sample has 45,000 to 60,000 clones, with about 81% found just once. The sample taken for sequencing was peripheral blood. The receptors derive from a human donor with acute or convalescent COVID-19. The donor label of this sample is uncertain.

This sequence joins TRBV27 and TRBJ2-7, with TRBD1 as a possible D gene (6 bases). This CDR3 comprises 13 residues. Germline CDR1 and CDR2: MNHEY and SMNVEV (reference sequence). Trimming stripped 6 bases from V and 2 bases from J, with 11 bases between. CDR3 DNA sequence: TGTGCCAGCAGCCAGACAGGACCCTACGAGCAGTACTTC. This sequence encodes CASSQTGPYEQYF.

The V call is TRBV5-1, the J call TRBJ2-3, with D tentatively TRBD1 (6 bases). The V end lost 3 bases, the J end lost 0 bases, and 17 bases lay between the germline ends. This CDR3 is 17 amino acids long. Germline-derived CDR1 and CDR2 are SGHRS and YFSETQ. The DNA for the CDR3 is TGCGCCAGCAGCTCTCCCGGGACAAGTACTAGCACAGATACGCAGTATTTT. The encoded protein is CASSSPGTSTSTDTQYF.

The chain combines TRBV2 with TRBJ2-5; perhaps TRBD2 as D (5 bases). The V end was cut by 4 bases, the J end by 5 bases, with 5 bases between. This CDR3 has 11 amino acids. Germline CDR1 is SNHLY and CDR2 is FYNNEI. The CDR3: CASSGTETQYF. For the CDR3, the DNA is TGTGCCAGCAGTGGGACTGAGACCCAGTACTTC.

The CDR3 region has the DNA TGTGCCAGCCTCCCCCTGGGGGGGGGCCCCTACAATGAGCAGTTCTTC. Amino acid sequence: CASLPLGGGPYNEQFF. V usage is TRBV28 and J usage is TRBJ2-1; D is perhaps TRBD2 (7 bases). Germline V CDR1 and CDR2: MDHEN, SYDVKM. The V and J ends lost 8 bases and 2 bases respectively, with 19 bases between them. The CDR3 extends over 16 amino acids.

This clone was found once. The chain links TRBV18 to TRBJ1-2, with 7 positions matching TRBD1. V lost 8 bases and J lost 6; bases outside the gene matches: 9. Germline CDR1 and CDR2: KGHSH and LQKENI. This CDR3 comprises 13 residues. CDR3 sequence: CASTSTQGHGYTF. In DNA, the CDR3 is TGTGCCAGCACGTCCACACAGGGGCATGGCTACACCTTC. The full variable domain, in which reference TRBV18 and TRBJ1-2 provide the parts outside the CDR3, is NAGVMQNPRHLVRRRGQEARLRCSPMKGHSHVYWYRQLPEEGLKFMVYLQKENIIDESGMPKERFSAEFPKEGPSILRIQQVVRGDSAAYFCASTSTQGHGYTFGSGTRLTVV.

This chain uses TRBV29-1 with TRBJ1-1; 12 nucleotides match TRBD1. CDR1 is SQVTM, CDR2 ANQGSEA, per germline. This CDR3 spans 15 amino acids. With 4 bases clipped from V and 7 bases from J, the junction kept 10 bases outside the gene matches. The CDR3 DNA is TGCAGCGTTGTTCCGGGACAGGGGGCGCGGGGTGAAGCTTTCTTT. It encodes CSVVPGQGARGEAFF.

The V call is TRBV3-1 (or the pseudogene TRBV3-2), the J call TRBJ2-5; 8 nucleotides agree with TRBD2. Germline lookup yields CDR1 LGHDT and CDR2 YNNKEL (reference sequence). CDR3 length: 16 residues. With 7 bases clipped from V and 0 bases from J, the junction kept 10 bases outside the gene matches. Here the CDR3 reads CASTLSRGGYQETQYF. CDR3 bases: TGTGCCAGCACCCTTAGTCGCGGGGGGTACCAAGAGACCCAGTACTTC.

The CDR3 coding sequence is TGTGCCAGCAGCTTTAGAGCTACAGGGATTAACTATGGCTACACCTTC. Amino acids: CASSFRATGINYGYTF. The chain combines TRBV7-2 with TRBJ1-2; D may be TRBD1 (6 bases). Trimming left V 3 bases short and J 1 base short, with 15 bases between. CDR1 is SGHTA and CDR2 is FQGNSA in the germline V gene. This CDR3 is 16 amino acids long.

Only one count was recorded for this clone. V usage is TRBV14 and J usage is TRBJ2-2; D not certain. The length of the CDR3 is 13 residues. Germline assignment: CDR1 SGHDN and CDR2 FVKESK. Trimming took off 2 bases at V and 4 bases at J, with 5 bases between the two ends. DNA of the CDR3: TGTGCCAGCAGCCAATTGAGCACCGGGGAGCTGTTTTTT. It translates to CASSQLSTGELFF.

This clone was observed once. The V call is TRBV5-1, the J call TRBJ2-1, with a weak D call TRBD2 (5 bases). The V and J ends lost 4 bases and 5 bases respectively, with 13 bases between them. Germline V lookup: CDR1 SGHRS, CDR2 YFSETQ. The CDR3 runs to 14 residues. This CDR3 reads CASSTSTADNEQFF. Written as DNA, the CDR3 is TGCGCCAGCAGCACGAGTACAGCGGACAATGAGCAGTTCTTC.